The 24 T cell receptor beta chains listed next were all sequenced from one sample in a study of blood T cells in healthy people across ages. Primers used in a second PCR of about 7 to 12 cycles were a sample-barcoded 5' primer and a J-beta primer mix. TCRdb recomputed calls from the 5' RACE reads with MiXCR, one row per CDR3 protein. There are about a million distinct CDR3 sequences in the sample; roughly half occur only once, and about 20% lies in the top ten. Sequencing input: blood. The receptors were gathered from a woman between 55 and 75 years old in good health.

V and J are TRBV10-3 and TRBJ1-4; D gene unclear. The germline V gene encodes CDR1 ENHRY and CDR2 SYGVKD. V gave up 6 bases and J gave up 0 bases, with 23 bases separating them. The CDR3 totals 19 residues. The DNA of the CDR3 is TGTGCCATCAGAGCGGGCGACGGACGGACTCCTGCAACTAATGAAAAACTGTTTTTT. It specifies CAIRAGDGRTPATNEKLFF.

The chain employs TRBV3-1 and TRBJ1-4; 9 bases align to TRBD1. This CDR3 is built from 16 residues. The V gene end was trimmed by 0 bases and the J gene end by 8 bases; junction bases not matched to a gene: 7. Germline V CDR1 and CDR2: LGHDT, YNNKEL (reference sequence). The CDR3 DNA follows: TGTGCCAGCAGCCAAGATTGGGGGACAGGGAACGAAAAACTGTTTTTT. Residues: CASSQDWGTGNEKLFF.

V gene TRBV28 combines with J gene TRBJ1-1, with D uncertain. The germline V gene encodes CDR1 MDHEN and CDR2 SYDVKM. Trimming removed 5 bases at V and 5 bases at J, with 15 bases between. CDR3 length: 14 residues. The DNA for the CDR3 is TGTGCCAGCAGTCACACTTGGGGAGGAACTGAAGCTTTCTTT. It encodes CASSHTWGGTEAFF.

J is TRBJ1-5 and V is TRBV20-1; possibly TRBD1 for D (6 bases). CDR3 length: 14 amino acids. The V end lost 5 bases, the J end lost 0 bases, and 11 bases lay between the germline ends. Germline V gene data show CDR1 as DFQATT and CDR2 as SNEGSKA (reference sequence). CDR3 sequence reads: CSAPQGNSNQPQHF. The CDR3 region has the DNA TGCAGTGCTCCGCAGGGGAATAGCAATCAGCCCCAGCATTTT.

The CDR3 coding sequence is TGTGCCAGCAGCCCCCCTAGGGGCGGGAGGACCTACGAGCAGTACTTC. Its translation: CASSPPRGGRTYEQYF. This chain links TRBV13 with TRBJ2-7, with 8 bases fitting TRBD2. The CDR3 is 16 amino acids. The ends lost 5 bases at V and 2 bases at J; junction bases unmatched: 11. CDR1 and CDR2 from the germline V gene are PRHDT and FYEKMQ (reference sequence).

This clonotype was detected only once. The rearrangement uses TRBV20-1 and TRBJ2-7; D perhaps matches TRBD2 (6 bases). CDR3 length: 14 amino acids. CDR1 DFQATT and CDR2 SNEGSKA come from the germline V gene (reference sequence). The V and J ends lost 1 base and 3 bases respectively, with 13 bases between them. CDR3 nucleotides: TGCAGTGCTAGAGCGGCTAGCGAGAACTACGAGCAGTACTTC. This gives the protein CSARAASENYEQYF.

The J gene is TRBJ1-5, the V gene TRBV28; D is perhaps TRBD1 (5 bases). V lost 5 bases and J 4 bases, leaving 12 bases between the germline ends. The CDR3 totals 14 residues. Germline V gene lookup returns CDR1 MDHEN and CDR2 SYDVKM. The DNA of the CDR3 is TGTGCCAGCAGTCCCGCGCAGGGAAATCAGCCCCAGCATTTT. Translating gives CASSPAQGNQPQHF.

The chain has TRBV7-2 and TRBJ2-1, with 9 bases lining up with TRBD2. The germline CDR1 and CDR2 sequences are SGHTA and FQGNSA. The CDR3 is made up of 16 amino acids. V was clipped by 2 bases and J by 9 bases; unmatched bases: 11. Here the CDR3 DNA reads TGTGCCAGCAGCTTAAGGGGCGGGAGGGCCTTTGTTGAGCAGTTCTTC. Amino acid sequence: CASSLRGGRAFVEQFF. Using reference TRBV7-2 and TRBJ2-1 for the parts outside the CDR3, the full variable domain is GAGVSQSPSNKVTEKGKDVELRCDPISGHTALYWYRQSLGQGLEFLIYFQGNSAPDKSGLPSDRFSAERTGGSVSTLTIQRTQQEDSAVYLCASSLRGGRAFVEQFFGPGTRLTVL.

J is TRBJ1-5 and V is TRBV12-3 or TRBV12-4; TRBD1 agrees at 7 bases. This CDR3 has 14 residues. V shed 4 bases and J 4 bases; nucleotides not matched to a gene: 4. The CDR3 DNA reads as TGTGCCAGCAGTTGGGGACAGCGGAATCAGCCCCAGCATTTT. Translated: CASSWGQRNQPQHF.

This clonotype was seen only a few times. This rearrangement joins TRBV6-6 to TRBJ2-5; 12 positions agree with TRBD2. The germline gives CDR1 MNHNY, CDR2 SVGAGI (reference sequence). The CDR3 runs 15 residues. Trimming removed 7 bases from V and 5 bases from J; junction bases left unmatched: 8. This CDR3 reads CASTATSGSWETQYF. CDR3 DNA sequence: TGTGCCAGCACCGCGACTAGCGGGAGTTGGGAGACCCAGTACTTC.

The rearrangement links TRBV7-2 to TRBJ2-7; 9 bases line up with TRBD1. V was clipped by 3 bases and J by 7 bases; unmatched bases: 4. CDR3 length equals 13 residues. Looked up from germline, CDR1 is SGHTA and CDR2 is FQGNSA. The CDR3 protein is CASSLDRGWEQYF. The CDR3 nucleotides read TGTGCCAGCAGCTTGGACAGGGGATGGGAGCAGTACTTC.

The rearrangement uses TRBV20-1 and TRBJ2-2; D might be TRBD1 (6 bases). V lost 3 bases and J 0 bases, leaving 8 bases between the germline ends. CDR3 length: 14 amino acids. The germline CDR1 and CDR2 sequences are DFQATT and SNEGSKA (reference sequence). The CDR3 is CSARGTTNTGELFF. The CDR3 DNA reads as TGCAGTGCTAGGGGGACAACGAACACCGGGGAGCTGTTTTTT.

The chain combines TRBV7-8 with TRBJ2-3; 10 bases are shared with TRBD2. This CDR3 spans 15 amino acids. CDR1 SGHVS and CDR2 FQNEAQ come from the germline V gene. V was pared by 5 bases and J by 4 bases, with 6 bases of the junction left unmatched. CDR3 amino acids: CASSQSGRVPDTQYF. CDR3 bases: TGTGCCAGCAGCCAGAGCGGGAGGGTCCCAGATACGCAGTATTTT.

This clonotype was seen only a few times. The chain carries TRBV29-1 and TRBJ2-2; the match to TRBD1 covers 12 bases. The V gene's germline CDR1 is SQVTM and CDR2 ANQGSEA. The CDR3 runs 17 residues. The J segment lost 5 bases and the V segment lost 1 base, leaving 8 bases of the junction unmatched. The CDR3 DNA reads TGCAGCGTTGAAGGTCCTGCGGGACAGGGGGCAACCGGGGAGCTGTTTTTT. Its translation is CSVEGPAGQGATGELFF.

This clonotype was observed many times. The chain links TRBV11-2 to TRBJ1-2, with D maybe TRBD1 (5 bases). Germline CDR1 and CDR2: SGHAT and FQNNGV. This CDR3 has 12 residues. The germline V and J ends were trimmed by 5 bases and 9 bases, with 13 bases remaining between them. The DNA of the CDR3 is TGTGCCAGCAGCCCAGGGCCCCATCGCTACACCTTC. Residues: CASSPGPHRYTF.

This clonotype was picked up a small number of times. The chain links TRBV6-6 to TRBJ2-5; D gene ambiguous. The germline V and J ends were trimmed by 2 bases and 3 bases, with 10 bases remaining between them. CDR3 length: 14 amino acids. Per germline, CDR1 MNHNY and CDR2 SVGAGI (reference sequence). The CDR3 coding sequence is TGTGCCAGCAGTTACCGAATCAGAGAAGAGACCCAGTACTTC. Translated: CASSYRIREETQYF.

This chain links TRBV27 with TRBJ2-3; D is unresolved. V was trimmed by 6 bases and J by 5 bases, leaving 18 bases between them. The CDR3 length is 15 residues. Germline assignment: CDR1 MNHEY and CDR2 SMNVEV (reference sequence). The CDR3 nucleotides read TGTGCCAGCAGGCCGGCAATCGGAAGTAGAGATACGCAGTATTTT. It translates to CASRPAIGSRDTQYF.

CDR3 sequence reads: CSARPLGGGNTEAFF. In nucleotides, the CDR3 is TGCAGTGCTAGACCTCTCGGAGGGGGGAACACTGAAGCTTTCTTT. J is TRBJ1-1 and V is TRBV20-1; perhaps TRBD1 as D (6 bases). V dropped 2 bases and J dropped 1 base, with 14 bases sitting between them. This CDR3 is built from 15 residues. Germline values: CDR1 DFQATT, CDR2 SNEGSKA (reference sequence).

This clonotype has just one count. The V call is TRBV2, the J call TRBJ2-3; maybe TRBD2 (6 bases). Trimming left V 11 bases short and J 1 base short, with 10 bases between. The CDR3 sequence is 12 residues long. Germline V lookup: CDR1 SNHLY, CDR2 FYNNEI. This CDR3 is CARGTGTDTQYF. The CDR3 DNA is TGTGCCCGAGGGACTGGCACAGATACGCAGTATTTT.

The rearrangement links TRBV20-1 to TRBJ2-1; D possibly corresponds to TRBD2 (5 bases). V was cut by 6 bases and J by 3 bases, with 24 bases left in between. The CDR3 consists of 17 residues. Germline V gives CDR1 DFQATT, CDR2 SNEGSKA (reference sequence). The CDR3 loop reads CSATRLLSDLNYNEQFF. As DNA, the CDR3 is TGCAGTGCCACTAGGTTGCTCAGCGACCTTAACTACAATGAGCAGTTCTTC.

This clonotype has more than one count but fewer than ten. The chain has TRBV9 and TRBJ2-7; 7 bases match TRBD2. Trimming removed 1 base from V and 4 bases from J; junction bases left unmatched: 11. CDR3 length: 16 residues. Germline CDR1 reads SGDLS; CDR2 reads YYNGEE. CDR3 loop: CASSVFLLAPVYEQYF. The DNA of the CDR3 is TGTGCCAGCAGCGTATTCCTACTAGCGCCGGTATACGAGCAGTACTTC.

V usage is TRBV12-3 or TRBV12-4 and J usage is TRBJ2-4; maybe TRBD1 (5 bases). CDR3 length: 15 amino acids. V was pared by 6 bases and J by 8 bases, with 20 bases between. This CDR3 is CASSQTIGHVDIQYF. The CDR3 DNA reads as TGTGCCAGCAGCCAAACAATAGGACATGTGGACATTCAGTACTTC.

This chain connects TRBV29-1 to TRBJ1-1; D might be TRBD1 (5 bases). The CDR3 runs to 14 residues. V was shortened by 6 bases and J by 2 bases, with 16 bases between the two germline ends. From germline, CDR1 is SQVTM and CDR2 ANQGSEA. In DNA, the CDR3 is TGCAGCGTAAAGACCGGGACCGGTAACACTGAAGCTTTCTTT. It is translated as CSVKTGTGNTEAFF.

The gene calls are TRBV20-1 and TRBJ2-1; D is possibly TRBD2 (6 bases). The germline V gene has CDR1 DFQATT and CDR2 SNEGSKA (reference sequence). Deletions cut 1 base from V and 3 bases from J, with 13 bases between. This CDR3 has 15 residues. The CDR3 DNA reads TGCAGTGCTAGAGCTCGGGACTTTCGCTACAATGAGCAGTTCTTC. Translated, it gives CSARARDFRYNEQFF.